Shown below are 32 T cell receptor beta chains from a single sample sequenced in a study of cytomegalovirus exposure and HLA in healthy donors. Use of 60 Vbeta and 13 Jbeta primers characterized the PCR. Sequenced by immunoSEQ multiplex PCR; TCRdb stores in-frame clones only, minus some. Among under 150,000 clones, about 70% were seen once, and the ten largest hold around 1.9%. Sequencing was carried out using PBMCs. The receptors shown here come from a woman between 35 and 50 years old in good health and CMV-seronegative.

This chain uses TRBV19 with TRBJ1-2, with 7 bases identical to TRBD1. The CDR3 has 13 amino acids. Germline values: CDR1 LNHDA, CDR2 SQIVND (reference sequence). V lost 6 bases, J lost 2 bases, and 3 bases stayed unmatched. CDR3 residues: CASSLQGNYGYTF. The CDR3 nucleotides read TGTGCCAGTAGCTTACAGGGGAACTATGGCTACACCTTC.

DNA for the CDR3: TGTGCCACCAGCAGAGATATTAGGGGGACTAGGGAGACCCAGTACTTC. As protein: CATSRDIRGTRETQYF. The gene calls are TRBV15 and TRBJ2-5; TRBD2 aligns across 8 bases. CDR3 size: 16 residues. Germline CDR1 is LNHNV and CDR2 is YYDKDF (reference sequence). V dropped 0 bases and J dropped 5; count of bases not matched to a gene: 8.

This rearrangement joins TRBV11-2 to TRBJ2-2, with 7 bases that match TRBD1. V lost 5 bases and J lost 0; bases outside the gene matches: 3. Germline V gives CDR1 SGHAT, CDR2 FQNNGV. This CDR3 comprises 15 residues. CDR3 region: CASSPQGANTGELFF. Written as DNA, the CDR3 is TGTGCCAGCAGCCCGCAGGGGGCGAACACCGGGGAGCTGTTTTTT.

The table lists this clone with a few counts. This chain connects TRBV6-6 to TRBJ2-2; D possibly corresponds to TRBD1 (5 bases). Trimming shortened V by 7 bases and J by 3 bases, and 9 bases separated the two germline ends. The CDR3 runs to 13 residues. Germline lookup yields CDR1 MNHNY and CDR2 SVGAGI (reference sequence). The CDR3 DNA follows: TGTGCCAGCATCAAGGGGCACACCGGGGAGCTGTTTTTT. Translated: CASIKGHTGELFF.

The J gene is TRBJ2-7, the V gene TRBV4-2; 7 bases align to TRBD2. Germline CDR1 reads LGHNA; CDR2 reads YNFKEQ. V trimming: 2 bases; J trimming: 1 base; junction bases outside the gene matches: 5. The CDR3 has 15 amino acids. CDR3 in amino acids: CASSQPSGLSYEQYF. The DNA for the CDR3 is TGTGCCAGCAGCCAACCTAGCGGTCTATCCTACGAGCAGTACTTC.

The V call is TRBV7-9, the J call TRBJ2-7; 11 nucleotides match TRBD2. The germline V gene has CDR1 SEHNR and CDR2 FQNEAQ (reference sequence). Trimming removed 3 bases from V and 5 bases from J; junction bases left unmatched: 6. This CDR3 is built from 15 residues. The CDR3 region has the DNA TGTGCCAGCAGCTTCACTAGCGGGAGAACCGACGAGCAGTACTTC. Protein product: CASSFTSGRTDEQYF. Based on the CDR3 plus reference TRBV7-9 and TRBJ2-7, the full variable domain is DTGVSQNPRHKITKRGQNVTFRCDPISEHNRLYWYRQTLGQGPEFLTYFQNEAQLEKSRLLSDRFSAERPKGSFSTLEIQRTEQGDSAMYLCASSFTSGRTDEQYFGPGTRLTVT.

The chain couples TRBV11-2 to TRBJ2-1; 8 bases are shared with TRBD2. The V gene's germline CDR1 is SGHAT and CDR2 FQNNGV. The CDR3 runs 19 residues. The V and J ends lost 0 bases and 7 bases, in that order; junction bases with no gene match: 17. The CDR3 bases are TGTGCCAGCAGCTTAGATAGCGGTAGCGGGGCCCCTTCGAGGAATGAGCAGTTCTTC. Translated, it gives CASSLDSGSGAPSRNEQFF.

The genes are TRBV25-1 and TRBJ1-5; D is possibly TRBD1 (5 bases). V lost 4 bases and J 7 bases, leaving 11 bases between the germline ends. Per germline, CDR1 MGHDK and CDR2 SYGVNS. The CDR3 extends over 13 amino acids. Written as DNA, the CDR3 is TGTGCCAGCAGTGCGGGGGTGAGCCAGCCCCAGCATTTT. It yields the protein CASSAGVSQPQHF.

V is TRBV5-6 and J is TRBJ2-1, with 7 positions matching TRBD2. With 3 bases clipped from V and 7 bases from J, the junction kept 4 bases outside the gene matches. The CDR3 loop spans 13 amino acids. The germline gives CDR1 SGHDT, CDR2 YYEEEE. CDR3 in amino acids: CASSWGGENEQFF. CDR3 nucleotide sequence: TGTGCCAGCAGCTGGGGGGGGGAAAATGAGCAGTTCTTC.

This chain joins TRBV2 and TRBJ1-5; tentatively, D is TRBD1 (5 bases). The germline V gene encodes CDR1 SNHLY and CDR2 FYNNEI. The CDR3 spans 16 residues. The germline V and J ends were trimmed by 7 bases and 2 bases, with 18 bases remaining between them. CDR3 in DNA: TGTGCCAGCACCTTGGAAGGGGCGCGCGGCAATCAGCCCCAGCATTTT. This translates into CASTLEGARGNQPQHF.

In this sample, this clone turned up once. The chain links TRBV5-4 to TRBJ2-1; TRBD1 matches 9 bases. This CDR3 comprises 18 residues. Germline assignment: CDR1 SGHNT and CDR2 YYREEE (reference sequence). Unmatched junction bases numbered 14, after V lost 4 bases and J lost 3 bases. CDR3 loop: CASSKGGPGTGNYNEQFF. The CDR3, as DNA: TGTGCCAGCAGCAAAGGGGGACCTGGGACAGGGAACTACAATGAGCAGTTCTTC.

The chain carries TRBV28 and TRBJ1-4, with D maybe TRBD1 (5 bases). The CDR3 loop spans 14 amino acids. Per germline, CDR1 MDHEN and CDR2 SYDVKM. The V and J ends lost 5 bases and 6 bases respectively, with 13 bases between them. The DNA for the CDR3 is TGTGCCAGCAGTACGGGGGGTTCGGATGAAAAACTGTTTTTT. This gives the protein CASSTGGSDEKLFF.

The rearrangement uses TRBV5-1 and TRBJ1-4, with TRBD1 matching over 10 bases. CDR3 size: 14 residues. Germline-derived CDR1 and CDR2 are SGHRS and YFSETQ. J lost 8 bases, V lost 4 bases, and 5 bases had no gene match. The CDR3 DNA reads TGCGCCAGCAGCCGGGGACAGGGGAGGGAAAAACTGTTTTTT. As protein: CASSRGQGREKLFF.

This clone has only a few counts. The V call is TRBV6-1, the J call TRBJ1-2; D might be TRBD1 (5 bases). The ends were cut back, 6 bases at V and 8 bases at J, with 16 bases in the middle. Germline V gene lookup returns CDR1 MNHNS and CDR2 SASEGT. This CDR3 contains 13 residues. The CDR3 region is CASSLGGEEGYTF. CDR3 nucleotides: TGTGCCAGCAGCCTCGGGGGGGAGGAAGGCTACACCTTC.

The chain couples TRBV11-3 to TRBJ2-1, with 9 bases matching TRBD2. The ends lost 0 bases at V and 8 bases at J; junction bases unmatched: 8. Germline CDR1 and CDR2: SGHNT and YENEEA. The length of the CDR3 is 16 residues. The CDR3 nucleotides are TGTGCCAGCAGCTTAGAGGCAGCTAGCGGGACTTATGAGCAGTTCTTC. Encoded protein: CASSLEAASGTYEQFF.

The chain has TRBV6-1 and TRBJ1-5; no reliable D call. Germline V gene lookup returns CDR1 MNHNS and CDR2 SASEGT. The CDR3 consists of 14 residues. Between the trimmed V and J ends, which lost 3 bases and 0 bases, there was a span of 6 bases. In nucleotides, the CDR3 is TGTGCCAGCAGTGAGACTTCTAGCAATCAGCCCCAGCATTTT. It codes for CASSETSSNQPQHF.

This chain joins TRBV18 and TRBJ1-1, with TRBD1 matching 9 bases. In germline, CDR1 is KGHSH, CDR2 LQKENI. The V and J ends lost 0 bases and 6 bases, in that order; junction bases with no gene match: 8. The length of the CDR3 is 16 residues. CDR3: CASSPPLRDREPEAFF. CDR3 nucleotides: TGTGCCAGCTCACCACCGTTGAGGGACAGGGAACCTGAAGCTTTCTTT.

The chain recombines TRBV10-3 with TRBJ2-5; D gene ambiguous. Germline loops: CDR1 ENHRY, CDR2 SYGVKD. The CDR3 has 14 amino acids. Trimming stripped 11 bases from V and 5 bases from J, with 21 bases between. In DNA form, the CDR3 reads TGTGCCTCCTCGAAGCCCCCCACGGAGGAGACCCAGTACTTC. The encoded protein is CASSKPPTEETQYF.

The chain employs TRBV30 and TRBJ1-1; D unclear. CDR1 is GTSNPN, CDR2 SVGIG, per germline (reference sequence). The CDR3 covers 13 residues. The V gene lost 5 bases and the J gene lost 2 bases, with 12 bases spanning the gap. CDR3 coding DNA: TGTGCCTGGGGGGTAGGGAGAAACACTGAAGCTTTCTTT. This gives the protein CAWGVGRNTEAFF.

V is TRBV29-1 and J is TRBJ2-1; D perhaps matches TRBD2 (5 bases). The CDR3 consists of 12 residues. The V gene lost 7 bases and the J gene lost 9 bases, with 16 bases spanning the gap. Per germline, CDR1 SQVTM and CDR2 ANQGSEA. The DNA of the CDR3 is TGCAGCGCCGGGGTTTTAGTTGGTGAGCAGTTCTTC. This gives the protein CSAGVLVGEQFF.

This clone appeared a single time. The chain couples TRBV6-6 to TRBJ1-5, with D possibly being TRBD1 (5 bases). The CDR3 contains 14 residues. Germline values: CDR1 MNHNY, CDR2 SVGAGI (reference sequence). V dropped 2 bases and J dropped 2 bases, with 7 bases sitting between them. Here the CDR3 reads CASSYGGGNQPQHF. CDR3 DNA sequence: TGTGCCAGCAGTTACGGGGGGGGCAATCAGCCCCAGCATTTT.

CDR3 sequence reads: CASSLSRGRMNTEAFF. The CDR3 nucleotides are TGCGCCAGCAGCCTATCCAGGGGGAGGATGAACACTGAAGCTTTCTTT. The genes are TRBV5-1 and TRBJ1-1, with 7 bases lining up with TRBD1. CDR1 is SGHRS and CDR2 is YFSETQ in the germline V gene. CDR3 length equals 16 residues. Unmatched junction bases numbered 9, after V lost 4 bases and J lost 0 bases.

The chain carries TRBV25-1 and TRBJ1-2; 9 nucleotides align to TRBD1. Trimming removed 5 bases from V and 7 bases from J; junction bases left unmatched: 5. The CDR3 runs 13 residues. CDR1 is MGHDK, CDR2 SYGVNS, per germline. The CDR3 region has the DNA TGTGCCAGCAGTAAAACAGGGGGCGGTGGCTACACCTTC. Translation gives CASSKTGGGGYTF.

In DNA, the CDR3 is TGTGCCAGCAGCGTGGACACCTCCTACGAGCAGTACTTC. It codes for CASSVDTSYEQYF. The V call is TRBV9, the J call TRBJ2-7; a possible D gene is TRBD1 (5 bases). With 2 bases removed from V and 0 bases from J, the gap between germline ends came to 6 bases. The CDR3 runs to 13 residues. CDR1 SGDLS and CDR2 YYNGEE come from the germline V gene.

The chain uses TRBV27 and TRBJ1-1, with 9 bases aligning to TRBD1. Looked up from germline, CDR1 is MNHEY and CDR2 is SMNVEV (reference sequence). J was trimmed by 1 base and V by 6 bases; bases with no gene match: 9. This CDR3 has 16 residues. In nucleotides, the CDR3 is TGTGCCAGCAGCGGGGGCCCGGGACAGGGGAACACTGAAGCTTTCTTT. The encoded protein is CASSGGPGQGNTEAFF.

This chain links TRBV4-1 with TRBJ2-2; D is unclear. Trimming left V 6 bases short and J 4 bases short, with 15 bases between. CDR1 and CDR2 (germline): MGHRA, YSYEKL. This CDR3 has 15 amino acids. Written as DNA, the CDR3 is TGCGCCAGCAGTAAAGATATCCGGTCCACCGGGGAGCTGTTTTTT. Protein: CASSKDIRSTGELFF.

The chain carries TRBV5-1 and TRBJ2-5; 9 bases agree with TRBD2. Germline V lookup: CDR1 SGHRS, CDR2 YFSETQ. V lost 5 bases to trimming and J lost 2 bases; unmatched junction nucleotides: 13. This CDR3 is 17 amino acids long. CDR3 in DNA: TGCGCCAGCAGTTCTGGCGGGGGGGCCAGCGCGCAAGAGACCCAGTACTTC. As protein: CASSSGGGASAQETQYF.

The chain is built from TRBV30 and TRBJ1-1, with 8 positions matching TRBD1. V lost 3 bases, J lost 6 bases, and 6 bases stayed unmatched. Germline V lookup: CDR1 GTSNPN, CDR2 SVGIG (reference sequence). The CDR3 is 13 amino acids. CDR3 amino acids: CAWRIQGGSEAFF. In DNA, the CDR3 is TGTGCCTGGAGGATACAGGGGGGGTCTGAAGCTTTCTTT.

The rearrangement joins TRBV28 to TRBJ1-2; D is ambiguous. The germline gives CDR1 MDHEN, CDR2 SYDVKM. This CDR3 is 13 amino acids long. The V end lost 3 bases, the J end lost 1 base, and 6 bases lay between the germline ends. The CDR3 DNA is TGTGCCAGCAGTTTTGCGGTTAACTATGGCTACACCTTC. Its protein product is CASSFAVNYGYTF.

The chain recombines TRBV5-6 with TRBJ1-1; D unclear. The CDR3 runs to 12 residues. V was trimmed by 2 bases and J by 7 bases, leaving 9 bases between them. CDR1 and CDR2 (germline): SGHDT, YYEEEE. In nucleotides, the CDR3 is TGTGCCAGCAGCTTAGGGAGGGATGAAGCTTTCTTT. Translating gives CASSLGRDEAFF.

This chain uses TRBV5-5 with TRBJ2-6; D is possibly TRBD1 (6 bases). The CDR3 covers 15 residues. V was shortened by 1 base and J by 2 bases, with 7 bases between the two germline ends. Germline CDR1 reads SGHKS; CDR2 reads YYEKEE (reference sequence). CDR3 bases: TGTGCCAGCAGCTTGCCAGGGGCTGGGGCCAACGTCCTGACTTTC. This gives the protein CASSLPGAGANVLTF.

J is TRBJ2-1 and V is TRBV18; 8 nucleotides line up with TRBD2. Germline CDR1 reads KGHSH; CDR2 reads LQKENI. The CDR3 has 15 residues. Trimming removed 2 bases from V and 7 bases from J; junction bases left unmatched: 7. The chain's CDR3 is CASSPSSGSLNEQFF. In nucleotides, the CDR3 is TGTGCCAGCTCACCATCGAGCGGGAGTTTGAATGAGCAGTTCTTC.